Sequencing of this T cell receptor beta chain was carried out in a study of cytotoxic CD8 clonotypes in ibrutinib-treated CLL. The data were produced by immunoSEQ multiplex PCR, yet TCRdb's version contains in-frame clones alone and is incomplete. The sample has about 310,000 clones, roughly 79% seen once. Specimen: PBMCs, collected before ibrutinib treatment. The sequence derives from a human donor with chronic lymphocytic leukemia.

The DNA of the CDR3 is TGTGCCAGCACTCCCAGACAGGTGAACACTGAAGCTTTCTTT. Translating it yields CASTPRQVNTEAFF. This chain links TRBV2 with TRBJ1-1, with a possible D match to TRBD1 (6 bases). CDR3 length equals 14 residues. V shed 7 bases and J shed 0 bases, with 12 bases lying between them. CDR1 and CDR2 from the germline V gene are SNHLY and FYNNEI.